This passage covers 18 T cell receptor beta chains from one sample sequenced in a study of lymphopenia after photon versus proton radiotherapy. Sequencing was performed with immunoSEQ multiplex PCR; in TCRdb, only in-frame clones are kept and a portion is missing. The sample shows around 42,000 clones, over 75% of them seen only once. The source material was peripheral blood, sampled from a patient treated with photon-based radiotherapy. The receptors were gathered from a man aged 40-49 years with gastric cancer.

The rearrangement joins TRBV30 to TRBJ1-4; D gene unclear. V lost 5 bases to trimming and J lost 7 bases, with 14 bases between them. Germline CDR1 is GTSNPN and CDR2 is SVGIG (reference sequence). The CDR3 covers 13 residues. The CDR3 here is CAWLGGYGEKLFF. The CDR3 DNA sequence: TGTGCCTGGCTCGGTGGGTATGGTGAAAAACTGTTTTTT. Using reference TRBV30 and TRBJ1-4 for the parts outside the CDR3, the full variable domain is SQTIHQWPATLVQPVGSPLSLECTVEGTSNPNLYWYRQAAGRGLQLLFYSVGIGQISSEVPQNLSASRPQDRQFILSSKKLLLSDSGFYLCAWLGGYGEKLFFGSGTQLSVL.

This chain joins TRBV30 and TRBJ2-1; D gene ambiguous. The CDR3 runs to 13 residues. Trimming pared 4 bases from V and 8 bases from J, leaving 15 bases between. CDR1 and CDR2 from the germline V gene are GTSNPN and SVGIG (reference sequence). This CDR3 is CAWKRAVTDEQFF. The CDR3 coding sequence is TGTGCCTGGAAAAGGGCGGTAACCGATGAGCAGTTCTTC.

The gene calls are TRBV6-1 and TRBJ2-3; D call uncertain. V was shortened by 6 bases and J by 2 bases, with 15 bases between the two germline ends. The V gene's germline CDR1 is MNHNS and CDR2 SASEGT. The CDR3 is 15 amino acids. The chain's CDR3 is CASSDLAAHTDTQYF. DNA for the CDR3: TGTGCCAGCAGCGACCTCGCGGCTCACACAGATACGCAGTATTTT.

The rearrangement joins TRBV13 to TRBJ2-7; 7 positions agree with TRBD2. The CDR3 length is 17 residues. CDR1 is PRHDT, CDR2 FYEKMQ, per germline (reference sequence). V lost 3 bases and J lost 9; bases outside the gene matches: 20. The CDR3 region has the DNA TGTGCCAGCAGCTTTGCCTCCCGAGCGGAGCGGGGTGATGGGCAGTACTTC. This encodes CASSFASRAERGDGQYF.

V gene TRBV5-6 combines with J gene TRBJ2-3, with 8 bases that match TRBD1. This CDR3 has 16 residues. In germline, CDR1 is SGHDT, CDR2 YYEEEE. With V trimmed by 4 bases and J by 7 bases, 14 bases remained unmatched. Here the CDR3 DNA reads TGTGCCAGCAGCCCTAACGCAGGGGGCGTGGAGCATACGCAGTATTTT. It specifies CASSPNAGGVEHTQYF.

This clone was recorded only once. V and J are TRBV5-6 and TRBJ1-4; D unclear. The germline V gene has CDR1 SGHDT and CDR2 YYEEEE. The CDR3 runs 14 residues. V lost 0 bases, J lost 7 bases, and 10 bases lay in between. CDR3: CASSLDGKGEKLFF. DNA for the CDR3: TGTGCCAGCAGCTTGGACGGGAAGGGTGAAAAACTGTTTTTT.

This chain's CDR3 is CASRTATEAFF. In DNA form, the CDR3 reads TGTGCCAGCCGGACAGCCACTGAAGCTTTCTTT. The rearrangement joins TRBV7-9 to TRBJ1-1, with a tentative D call TRBD1 (6 bases). Between the trimmed V and J ends, which lost 8 bases and 4 bases, there was a span of 8 bases. Germline V CDR1 and CDR2: SEHNR, FQNEAQ (reference sequence). The CDR3 is 11 amino acids.

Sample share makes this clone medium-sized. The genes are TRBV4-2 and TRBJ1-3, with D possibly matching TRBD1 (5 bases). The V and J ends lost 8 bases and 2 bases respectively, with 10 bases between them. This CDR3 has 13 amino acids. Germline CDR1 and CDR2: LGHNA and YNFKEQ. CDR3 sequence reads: CASRGTPGNTIYF. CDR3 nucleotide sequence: TGTGCCAGCCGCGGGACCCCTGGAAACACCATATATTTT.

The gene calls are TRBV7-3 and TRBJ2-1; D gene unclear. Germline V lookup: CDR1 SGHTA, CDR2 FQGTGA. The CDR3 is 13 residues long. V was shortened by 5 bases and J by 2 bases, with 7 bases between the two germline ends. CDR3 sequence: CASSLSPYNEQFF. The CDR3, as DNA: TGTGCCAGCAGCCTATCCCCCTACAATGAGCAGTTCTTC.

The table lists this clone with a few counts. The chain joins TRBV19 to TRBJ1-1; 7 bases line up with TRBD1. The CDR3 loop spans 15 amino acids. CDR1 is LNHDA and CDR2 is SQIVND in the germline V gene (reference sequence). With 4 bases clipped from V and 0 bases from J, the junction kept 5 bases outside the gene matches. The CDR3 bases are TGTGCCAGTAGTACCTTAGGGACAGTGAACACTGAAGCTTTCTTT. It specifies CASSTLGTVNTEAFF.

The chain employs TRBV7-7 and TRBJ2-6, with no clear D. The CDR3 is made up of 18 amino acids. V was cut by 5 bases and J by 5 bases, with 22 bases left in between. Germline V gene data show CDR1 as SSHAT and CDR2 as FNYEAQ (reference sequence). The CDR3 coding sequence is TGTGCCAGCAGCATGCAGCGTAAGTGCCAAAGTCGGGCCAACGTCCTGACTTTC. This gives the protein CASSMQRKCQSRANVLTF.

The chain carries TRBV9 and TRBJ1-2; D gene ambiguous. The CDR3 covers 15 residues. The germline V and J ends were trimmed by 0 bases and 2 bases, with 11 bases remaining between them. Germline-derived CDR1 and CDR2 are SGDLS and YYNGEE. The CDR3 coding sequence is TGTGCCAGCAGCGTAGCGGCAGGACCCAACTATGGCTACACCTTC. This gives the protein CASSVAAGPNYGYTF.

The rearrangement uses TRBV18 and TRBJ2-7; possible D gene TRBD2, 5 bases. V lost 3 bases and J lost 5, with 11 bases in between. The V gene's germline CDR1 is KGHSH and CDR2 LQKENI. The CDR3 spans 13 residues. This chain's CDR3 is CASSPPGVHEQYF. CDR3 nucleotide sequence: TGTGCCAGCTCACCCCCCGGGGTCCACGAGCAGTACTTC.

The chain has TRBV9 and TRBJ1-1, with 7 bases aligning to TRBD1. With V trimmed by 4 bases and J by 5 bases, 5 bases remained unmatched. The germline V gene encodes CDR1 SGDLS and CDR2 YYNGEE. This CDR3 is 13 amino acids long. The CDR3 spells CASSTGVRTEAFF. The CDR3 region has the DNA TGTGCCAGCAGCACAGGGGTGAGGACTGAAGCTTTCTTT. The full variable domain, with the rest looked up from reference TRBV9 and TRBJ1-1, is DSGVTQTPKHLITATGQRVTLRCSPRSGDLSVYWYQQSLDQGLQFLIQYYNGEERAKGNILERFSAQQFPDLHSELNLSSLELGDSALYFCASSTGVRTEAFFGQGTRLTVV.

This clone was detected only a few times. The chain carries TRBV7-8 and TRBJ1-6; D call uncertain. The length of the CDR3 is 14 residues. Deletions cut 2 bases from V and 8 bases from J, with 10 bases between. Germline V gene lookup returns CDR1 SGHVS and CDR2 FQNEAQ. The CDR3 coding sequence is TGTGCCAGCAGCTTACTTGACACGGATTCACCCCTCCACTTT. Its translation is CASSLLDTDSPLHF.

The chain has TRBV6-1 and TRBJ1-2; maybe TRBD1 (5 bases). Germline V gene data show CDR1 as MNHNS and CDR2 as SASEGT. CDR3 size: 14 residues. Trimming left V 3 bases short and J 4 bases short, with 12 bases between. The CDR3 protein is CASSEDINGYGYTF. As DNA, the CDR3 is TGTGCCAGCAGTGAGGACATTAATGGCTATGGCTACACCTTC.

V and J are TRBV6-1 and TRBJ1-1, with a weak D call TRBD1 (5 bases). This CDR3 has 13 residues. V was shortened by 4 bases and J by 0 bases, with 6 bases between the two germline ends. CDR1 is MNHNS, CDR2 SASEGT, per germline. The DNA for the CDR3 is TGTGCCAGCAGTGGGACATTGAACACTGAAGCTTTCTTT. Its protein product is CASSGTLNTEAFF.

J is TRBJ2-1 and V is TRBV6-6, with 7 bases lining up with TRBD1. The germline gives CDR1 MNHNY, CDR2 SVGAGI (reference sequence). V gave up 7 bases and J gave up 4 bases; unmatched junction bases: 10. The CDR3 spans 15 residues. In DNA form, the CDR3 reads TGTGCCAGCACGAAGGGCGAGGGGGCATACAATGAGCAGTTCTTC. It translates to CASTKGEGAYNEQFF.